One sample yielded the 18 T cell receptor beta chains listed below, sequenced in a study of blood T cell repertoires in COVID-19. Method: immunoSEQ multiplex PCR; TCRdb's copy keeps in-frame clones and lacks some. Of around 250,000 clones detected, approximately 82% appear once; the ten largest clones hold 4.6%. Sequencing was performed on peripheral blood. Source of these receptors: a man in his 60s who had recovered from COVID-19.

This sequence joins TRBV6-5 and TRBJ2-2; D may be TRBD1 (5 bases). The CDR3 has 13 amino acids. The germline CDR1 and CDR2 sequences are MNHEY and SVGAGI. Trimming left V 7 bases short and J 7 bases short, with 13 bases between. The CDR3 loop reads CASKVRANGELFF. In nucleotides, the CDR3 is TGTGCCAGCAAGGTCAGGGCGAACGGGGAGCTGTTTTTT.

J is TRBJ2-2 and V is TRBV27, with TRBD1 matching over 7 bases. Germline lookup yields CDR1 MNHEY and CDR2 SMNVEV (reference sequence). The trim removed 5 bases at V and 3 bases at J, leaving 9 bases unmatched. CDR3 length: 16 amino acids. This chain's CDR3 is CASSRQGRGYTGELFF. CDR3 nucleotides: TGTGCCAGCAGTCGACAGGGAAGGGGCTACACCGGGGAGCTGTTTTTT.

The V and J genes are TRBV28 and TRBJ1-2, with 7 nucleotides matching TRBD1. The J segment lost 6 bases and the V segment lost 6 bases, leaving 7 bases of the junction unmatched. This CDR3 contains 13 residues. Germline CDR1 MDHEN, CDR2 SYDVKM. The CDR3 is CASRSTGVDGYTF. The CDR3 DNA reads TGTGCCAGCAGGTCCACAGGGGTGGATGGCTACACCTTC.

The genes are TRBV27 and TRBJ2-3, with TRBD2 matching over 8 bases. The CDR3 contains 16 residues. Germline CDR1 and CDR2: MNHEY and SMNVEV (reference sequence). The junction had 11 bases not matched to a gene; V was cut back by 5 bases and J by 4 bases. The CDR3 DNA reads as TGTGCCAGCAGTCCACTCGGGGGGGTCTACCCAGATACGCAGTATTTT. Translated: CASSPLGGVYPDTQYF.

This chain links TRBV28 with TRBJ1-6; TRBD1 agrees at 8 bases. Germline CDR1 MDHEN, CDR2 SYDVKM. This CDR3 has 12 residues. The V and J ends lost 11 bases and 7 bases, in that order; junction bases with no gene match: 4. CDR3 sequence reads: CASGTGNSPLHF. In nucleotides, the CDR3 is TGTGCCTCCGGGACAGGAAATTCACCCCTCCACTTT.

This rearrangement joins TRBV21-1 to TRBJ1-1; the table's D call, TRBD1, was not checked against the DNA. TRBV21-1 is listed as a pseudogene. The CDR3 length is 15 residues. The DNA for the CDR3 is TGTGCCAGCAGCAAAGCGGGGCCGGTGAACACTGAAGCTTTCTTT. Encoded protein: CASSKAGPVNTEAFF.

Here the CDR3 reads CASSLTGTNTNEQFF. DNA for the CDR3: TGTGCCAGCAGCCTAACCGGGACTAACACCAATGAGCAGTTCTTC. The chain has TRBV5-6 and TRBJ2-1; 7 nucleotides line up with TRBD2. CDR1 and CDR2 (germline): SGHDT, YYEEEE. V was clipped by 4 bases and J by 6 bases; unmatched bases: 10. The CDR3 extends over 15 amino acids.

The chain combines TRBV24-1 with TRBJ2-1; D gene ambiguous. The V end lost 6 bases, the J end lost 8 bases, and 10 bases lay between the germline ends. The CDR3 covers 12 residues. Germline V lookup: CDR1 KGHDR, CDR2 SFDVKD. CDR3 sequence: CATSYQDDEQFF. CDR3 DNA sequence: TGTGCCACCAGTTACCAGGATGATGAGCAGTTCTTC.

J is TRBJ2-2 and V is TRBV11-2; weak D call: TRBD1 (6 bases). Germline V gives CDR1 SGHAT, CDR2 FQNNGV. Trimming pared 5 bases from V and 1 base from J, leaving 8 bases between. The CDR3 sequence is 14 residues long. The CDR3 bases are TGTGCCAGCAGCAGGGGGAGGAACACCGGGGAGCTGTTTTTT. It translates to CASSRGRNTGELFF.

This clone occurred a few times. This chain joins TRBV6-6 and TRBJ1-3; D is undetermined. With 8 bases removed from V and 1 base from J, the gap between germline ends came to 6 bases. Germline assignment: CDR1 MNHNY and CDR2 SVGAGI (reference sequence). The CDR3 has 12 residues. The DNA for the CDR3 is TGTGCCAGCCGGGAATCTGGAAACACCATATATTTT. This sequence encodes CASRESGNTIYF.

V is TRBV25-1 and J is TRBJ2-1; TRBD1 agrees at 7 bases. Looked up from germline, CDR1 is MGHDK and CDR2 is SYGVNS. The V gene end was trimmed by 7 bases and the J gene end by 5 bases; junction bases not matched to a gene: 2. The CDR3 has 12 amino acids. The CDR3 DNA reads TGTGCCAGCAAGGGGGCTAACAATGAGCAGTTCTTC. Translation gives CASKGANNEQFF.

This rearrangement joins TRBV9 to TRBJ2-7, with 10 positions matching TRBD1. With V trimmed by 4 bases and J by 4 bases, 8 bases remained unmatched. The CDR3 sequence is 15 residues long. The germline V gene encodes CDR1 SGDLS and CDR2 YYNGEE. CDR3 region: CASSFRTGGTYEQYF. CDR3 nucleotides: TGTGCCAGCAGCTTCAGGACAGGGGGGACTTACGAGCAGTACTTC. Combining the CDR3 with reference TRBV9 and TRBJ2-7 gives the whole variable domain DSGVTQTPKHLITATGQRVTLRCSPRSGDLSVYWYQQSLDQGLQFLIQYYNGEERAKGNILERFSAQQFPDLHSELNLSSLELGDSALYFCASSFRTGGTYEQYFGPGTRLTVT.

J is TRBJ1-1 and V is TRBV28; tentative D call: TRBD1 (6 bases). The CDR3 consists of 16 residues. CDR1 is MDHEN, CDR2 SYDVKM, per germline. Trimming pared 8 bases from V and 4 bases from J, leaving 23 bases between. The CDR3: CASDRGGTFLGTEAFF. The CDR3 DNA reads TGTGCCAGCGATCGGGGGGGCACGTTTTTGGGCACTGAAGCTTTCTTT. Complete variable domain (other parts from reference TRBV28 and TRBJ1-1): DVKVTQSSRYLVKRTGEKVFLECVQDMDHENMFWYRQDPGLGLRLIYFSYDVKMKEKGDIPEGYSVSREKKERFSLILESASTNQTSMYLCASDRGGTFLGTEAFFGQGTRLTVV.

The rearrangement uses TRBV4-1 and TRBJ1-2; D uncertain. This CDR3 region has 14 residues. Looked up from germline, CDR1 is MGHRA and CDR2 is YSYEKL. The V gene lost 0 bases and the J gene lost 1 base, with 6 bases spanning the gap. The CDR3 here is CASSQDGVNYGYTF. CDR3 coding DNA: TGCGCCAGCAGCCAAGATGGAGTTAACTATGGCTACACCTTC.

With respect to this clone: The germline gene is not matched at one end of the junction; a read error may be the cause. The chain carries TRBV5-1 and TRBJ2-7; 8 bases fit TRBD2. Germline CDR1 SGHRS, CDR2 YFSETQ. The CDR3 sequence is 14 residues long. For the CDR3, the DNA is TGCGCCAGCAGATTCGGACTAGCCTCCCACGAGCAGTACTTC. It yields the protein CASRFGLASHEQYF.

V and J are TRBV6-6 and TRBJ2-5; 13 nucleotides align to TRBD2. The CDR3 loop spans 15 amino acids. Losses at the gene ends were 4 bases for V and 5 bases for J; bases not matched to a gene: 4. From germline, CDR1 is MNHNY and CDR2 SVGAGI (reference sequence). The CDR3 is CASSWGLAGLETQYF. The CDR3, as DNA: TGTGCCAGCAGTTGGGGACTAGCGGGATTGGAGACCCAGTACTTC.

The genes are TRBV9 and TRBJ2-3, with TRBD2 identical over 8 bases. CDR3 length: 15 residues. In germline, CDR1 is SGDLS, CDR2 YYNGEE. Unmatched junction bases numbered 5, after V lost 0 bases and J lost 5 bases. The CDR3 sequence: CASSVAGLARDTQYF. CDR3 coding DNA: TGTGCCAGCAGCGTAGCCGGACTAGCTAGAGATACGCAGTATTTT.

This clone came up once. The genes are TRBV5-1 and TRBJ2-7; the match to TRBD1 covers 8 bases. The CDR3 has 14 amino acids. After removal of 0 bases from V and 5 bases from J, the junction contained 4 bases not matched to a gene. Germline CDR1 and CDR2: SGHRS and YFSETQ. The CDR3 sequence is CASSLAGGPHEQYF. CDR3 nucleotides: TGCGCCAGCAGCTTGGCAGGGGGCCCCCACGAGCAGTACTTC.